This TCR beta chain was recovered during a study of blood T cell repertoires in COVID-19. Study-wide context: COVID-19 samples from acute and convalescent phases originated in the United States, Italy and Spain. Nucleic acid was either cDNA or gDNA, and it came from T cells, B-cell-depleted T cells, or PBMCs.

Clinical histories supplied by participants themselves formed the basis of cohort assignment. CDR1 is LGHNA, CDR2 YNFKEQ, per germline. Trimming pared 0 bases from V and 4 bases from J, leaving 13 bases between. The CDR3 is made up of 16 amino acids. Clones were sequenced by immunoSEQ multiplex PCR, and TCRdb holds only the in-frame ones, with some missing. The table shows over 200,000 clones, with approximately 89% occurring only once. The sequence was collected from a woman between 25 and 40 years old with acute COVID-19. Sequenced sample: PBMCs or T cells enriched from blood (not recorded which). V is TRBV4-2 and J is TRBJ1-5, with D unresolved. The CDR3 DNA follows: TGTGCCAGCAGCCAAGAGACGGCCGGCGGGAATCAGCCCCAGCATTTT. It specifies CASSQETAGGNQPQHF.